This T cell receptor beta chain was identified during a study of blood T cell repertoires in COVID-19. Study as a whole: Samples representing acute and convalescent COVID-19 were sourced from the United States, Italy and Spain. T cells, B-cell-depleted T cells, or PBMCs provided the cDNA or gDNA that served as material.

CDR3 length: 16 amino acids. Source study methods: Nucleated cell counts were estimated from reference gene primer amplification. Data came from immunoSEQ multiplex PCR; TCRdb stores just in-frame clones and leaves some out. The V and J calls and clone size are taken from that table; D and trimming were inferred from the DNA. The table has roughly 69,000 clones, about nine tenths seen once; the top ten hold 6.5% to 8%. Material for sequencing was peripheral blood. The V and J genes are TRBV21-1 and TRBJ2-3; the table's D call, TRBD1, has no DNA check behind it. TRBV21-1 is given as a pseudogene. The source of this sequence is a man between 45 and 60 years old with active COVID-19. The CDR3 is CASSKGEGQGKDTQYF. CDR3 DNA: TGTGCCAGCAGCAAAGGTGAAGGACAGGGGAAAGATACGCAGTATTTT.